These 25 T cell receptor beta chains came from one sample sequenced in a study of shared clonotypes between healthy human individuals. The repertoire was sequenced with immunoSEQ multiplex PCR; TCRdb's copy has only in-frame clones and lacks some. Seen here are over 2 million clones, approximately 94% observed once, and the top ten hold about 1.1%. Terminally differentiated effector memory CD45RA+ cells were excluded from the naive CD8 cells, which were CD45RO-negative and positively selected for CCR7. Sequenced sample: naive CD8+ T cells sorted from blood. The receptors stem from a man aged 18 to 29 in good health.

The J gene is TRBJ1-2, the V gene TRBV2; TRBD1 agrees at 7 bases. This CDR3 comprises 14 residues. V lost 0 bases, J lost 8 bases, and 6 bases stayed unmatched. Germline CDR1 and CDR2: SNHLY and FYNNEI. In DNA, the CDR3 is TGTGCCAGCAGTGAAGCGCGGCAGGGGGTAGGCTACACCTTC. This encodes CASSEARQGVGYTF.

About this clone: The sample carries other DNA sequences with the same CDR3. The chain uses TRBV7-9 and TRBJ1-1; TRBD1 aligns across 11 bases. Germline trimming cut 3 bases from V and 4 bases from J; bases unmatched to any gene: 4. The germline CDR1 and CDR2 sequences are SEHNR and FQNEAQ (reference sequence). CDR3 size: 15 residues. CDR3: CASSFLGTGGTEAFF. CDR3 DNA sequence: TGTGCCAGCAGCTTCCTAGGGACAGGGGGCACTGAAGCTTTCTTT.

The chain has TRBV6-1 and TRBJ2-1, with unresolved D. Trimming removed 3 bases at V and 4 bases at J, with 10 bases between. Per germline, CDR1 MNHNS and CDR2 SASEGT. CDR3 size: 14 residues. CDR3 region: CASSEYEIYNEQFF. The DNA of the CDR3 is TGTGCCAGCAGTGAGTACGAGATATACAATGAGCAGTTCTTC.

The chain recombines TRBV27 with TRBJ1-3; D is unclear. The germline CDR1 and CDR2 sequences are MNHEY and SMNVEV (reference sequence). Between the trimmed V and J ends, which lost 5 bases and 0 bases, there was a span of 11 bases. The CDR3 runs 15 residues. The CDR3: CASSETRSSGNTIYF. CDR3 in DNA: TGTGCCAGCAGTGAGACCCGAAGCTCTGGAAACACCATATATTTT.

Notes on this clone: The identical CDR3 is also encoded by other nucleotide sequences in the sample. The genes are TRBV19 and TRBJ2-7, with D perhaps TRBD2 (6 bases). Germline V gene data show CDR1 as LNHDA and CDR2 as SQIVND (reference sequence). This CDR3 comprises 13 residues. The V gene lost 3 bases and the J gene lost 3 bases, with 9 bases spanning the gap. CDR3 sequence: CASSMGLLYEQYF. CDR3 DNA: TGTGCCAGTAGTATGGGACTTCTCTACGAGCAGTACTTC.

The sample holds one count of this clone. The J gene is TRBJ2-7, the V gene TRBV21-1; TRBD1 reflects the table's D call only, with no check against the DNA. TRBV21-1 is a pseudogene locus. The CDR3 consists of 14 residues. CDR3 coding DNA: TGTGCCAGCAGCAAAGAGAGGACAGGCACCGAGCAGTACTTC. It specifies CASSKERTGTEQYF.

The rearrangement uses TRBV5-4 and TRBJ2-7; no clear D. The CDR3 has 13 amino acids. The germline CDR1 and CDR2 sequences are SGHNT and YYREEE (reference sequence). The V end lost 4 bases, the J end lost 4 bases, and 12 bases lay between the germline ends. The CDR3 loop reads CASSPTPHYEQYF. CDR3 bases: TGTGCCAGCAGCCCCACCCCCCATTACGAGCAGTACTTC.

The chain has TRBV4-1 and TRBJ2-7; perhaps TRBD2 as D (7 bases). Germline V gene sequence: CDR1 MGHRA, CDR2 YSYEKL. This CDR3 has 18 amino acids. V was clipped by 4 bases and J by 2 bases, with 24 bases between them. The CDR3 loop reads CASSPPGLAERQAYEQYF. The CDR3 coding sequence is TGCGCCAGCAGCCCCCCCGGGCTAGCGGAGCGACAGGCCTACGAGCAGTACTTC.

V is TRBV19 and J is TRBJ1-2; D not certain. Per the germline V gene, CDR1 is LNHDA and CDR2 is SQIVND (reference sequence). V was clipped by 3 bases and J by 8 bases, with 13 bases between them. The CDR3 contains 13 residues. The CDR3, as DNA: TGTGCCAGTAGTATGTCTTCTTCTGAGGGCTACACCTTC. It codes for CASSMSSSEGYTF.

The rearrangement joins TRBV10-3 to TRBJ1-5; 8 positions match TRBD1. This CDR3 is 15 amino acids long. Germline lookup yields CDR1 ENHRY and CDR2 SYGVKD. J was trimmed by 11 bases and V by 0 bases; bases with no gene match: 9. The CDR3 sequence is CAISESGTGPKAQHF. The CDR3 DNA reads TGTGCCATCAGTGAGTCAGGGACAGGTCCAAAGGCCCAGCATTTT.

The genes are TRBV5-4 and TRBJ2-3; D may correspond to TRBD1 or TRBD2 (5 bases each). V shed 3 bases and J shed 6 bases, with 14 bases lying between them. Germline assignment: CDR1 SGHNT and CDR2 YYREEE (reference sequence). There are 14 residues in the CDR3. CDR3 in DNA: TGTGCCAGCAGCTACGACGGGACCGCGGATACGCAGTATTTT. It translates to CASSYDGTADTQYF.

The chain couples TRBV7-9 to TRBJ2-7, with 10 bases lining up with TRBD1. The J segment lost 5 bases and the V segment lost 5 bases, leaving 12 bases of the junction unmatched. Germline CDR1 and CDR2: SEHNR and FQNEAQ (reference sequence). The CDR3 has 16 residues. Here the CDR3 DNA reads TGTGCCAGCAGCCCAATACCGGGACAGGGGCCCCACGAGCAGTACTTC. It translates to CASSPIPGQGPHEQYF.

DNA for the CDR3: TGTGCCAGCAGTGGGGTGTCGACTAGCGGGATCTACGAGCAGTACTTC. It codes for CASSGVSTSGIYEQYF. V usage is TRBV6-1 and J usage is TRBJ2-7, with 11 bases lining up with TRBD2. The CDR3 covers 16 residues. V dropped 4 bases and J dropped 3; count of bases not matched to a gene: 8. CDR1 MNHNS and CDR2 SASEGT come from the germline V gene.

The chain joins TRBV7-6 to TRBJ2-7, with 9 bases fitting TRBD2. CDR3 length: 17 amino acids. Germline assignment: CDR1 SGHVS and CDR2 FNYEAQ. The trim removed 5 bases at V and 6 bases at J, leaving 17 bases unmatched. The CDR3 sequence is CASSRKRAGGRWGEQYF. Written as DNA, the CDR3 is TGTGCCAGCAGCCGGAAAAGAGCGGGGGGACGCTGGGGCGAGCAGTACTTC.

About this clone: The same CDR3 can be traced to other DNA sequences in this sample. This chain joins TRBV4-3 and TRBJ2-7, with D tentatively TRBD1 (5 bases). Germline V lookup: CDR1 LGHNA, CDR2 YSLEER. V shed 0 bases and J shed 3 bases, with 9 bases lying between them. The CDR3 has 14 amino acids. The DNA for the CDR3 is TGCGCCAGCAGCCAAGATTGGGGCGGCTACGAGCAGTACTTC. Protein product: CASSQDWGGYEQYF.

The rearrangement joins TRBV7-9 to TRBJ2-7; D gene unclear. The CDR3 has 15 amino acids. V was cut by 5 bases and J by 0 bases, with 14 bases left in between. The germline V gene has CDR1 SEHNR and CDR2 FQNEAQ (reference sequence). This CDR3 reads CASSDPVGSSYEQYF. As DNA, the CDR3 is TGTGCCAGCAGCGATCCGGTGGGAAGCTCCTACGAGCAGTACTTC.

This chain joins TRBV19 and TRBJ1-6, with 10 bases that match TRBD1. The CDR3 spans 17 residues. V trimming: 4 bases; J trimming: 4 bases; junction bases outside the gene matches: 7. Germline CDR1 is LNHDA and CDR2 is SQIVND (reference sequence). Here the CDR3 reads CASSNLTGGAYNSPLHF. CDR3 nucleotide sequence: TGTGCCAGTAGTAACCTGACAGGGGGCGCATATAATTCACCCCTCCACTTT.

The gene calls are TRBV6-4 and TRBJ2-1; 10 nucleotides match TRBD2. V gave up 0 bases and J gave up 5 bases; unmatched junction bases: 7. From germline, CDR1 is MRHNA and CDR2 SNTAGT. The CDR3 is made up of 17 amino acids. The CDR3 reads CASSDSASGRSHNEQFF. The CDR3 DNA sequence: TGTGCCAGCAGTGACTCCGCTAGCGGGAGATCGCACAATGAGCAGTTCTTC.

On this clone itself: This same CDR3 is encoded by further DNA sequences in the sample. The chain has TRBV30 and TRBJ1-1; D ambiguous. V was clipped by 3 bases and J by 1 base, with 9 bases between them. The length of the CDR3 is 13 residues. Germline V gives CDR1 GTSNPN, CDR2 SVGIG (reference sequence). CDR3 DNA sequence: TGTGCCTGGAGCGTCGGAAGGAACACTGAAGCTTTCTTT. Its protein product is CAWSVGRNTEAFF.

In regard to this clone: One end of the junction fails to match germline, which may point to a read error. This rearrangement joins TRBV2 to TRBJ2-7; 9 bases match TRBD1. Germline V lookup: CDR1 SNHLY, CDR2 FYNNEI. This CDR3 comprises 13 residues. The CDR3 loop is CASTGQGSHEQYF. CDR3 coding DNA: TGTGCCAGCACGGGACAGGGCTCCCACGAGCAGTACTTC.

V usage is TRBV11-2 and J usage is TRBJ2-1, with TRBD1 as a possible D gene (7 bases). Germline lookup yields CDR1 SGHAT and CDR2 FQNNGV. The CDR3 has 17 residues. V was cut by 4 bases and J by 7 bases, with 23 bases left in between. In nucleotides, the CDR3 is TGTGCCAGCAGCTCCTTGCAGGGGGGTCAAATTCAGAATGAGCAGTTCTTC. This sequence encodes CASSSLQGGQIQNEQFF.

This clone came up once. This rearrangement joins TRBV2 to TRBJ1-1; perhaps TRBD1 as D (6 bases). V lost 10 bases to trimming and J lost 0 bases, with 12 bases between them. The CDR3 spans 13 residues. Germline assignment: CDR1 SNHLY and CDR2 FYNNEI. The CDR3 loop is CATETGMNTEAFF. CDR3 DNA: TGTGCCACAGAGACAGGAATGAACACTGAAGCTTTCTTT.

The CDR3 sequence: CASSELLSSGYTF. CDR3 nucleotides: TGTGCCAGCAGTGAGTTACTGTCCTCTGGCTACACCTTC. The genes are TRBV6-1 and TRBJ1-2; D is unresolved. The CDR3 is 13 amino acids. Trimming shortened V by 3 bases and J by 7 bases, and 12 bases separated the two germline ends. Germline V lookup: CDR1 MNHNS, CDR2 SASEGT.

The gene calls are TRBV7-2 and TRBJ1-5; D is unresolved. This CDR3 spans 13 amino acids. Germline-derived CDR1 and CDR2 are SGHTA and FQGNSA. Deletions cut 5 bases from V and 4 bases from J, with 9 bases between. The CDR3 region has the DNA TGTGCCAGCAGCGTCGACTGGAATCAGCCCCAGCATTTT. It encodes CASSVDWNQPQHF.

The genes are TRBV5-1 and TRBJ1-3; weak D call: TRBD1 (5 bases). V lost 4 bases, J lost 1 base, and 30 bases lay in between. The CDR3 length is 21 residues. Germline V gives CDR1 SGHRS, CDR2 YFSETQ. The CDR3 coding sequence is TGCGCCAGCAGCCCGGGACCCCAGAGATCAAGGGGCCCGGCTTCTGGAAACACCATATATTTT. Translated, it gives CASSPGPQRSRGPASGNTIYF.